These T cell receptor beta chains were read from a single sample in a study of naive and memory T cell subsets. TCRdb passed the UMI-ligation and nested PCR reads through MiXCR, listing each CDR3 protein once. The sample records about 99,000 distinct CDR3 sequences, approximately 14% being singletons. The source material was naive CD8+ T cells from blood. These receptors were obtained from a human donor in good health. The CDR3 runs from the conserved cysteine through the conserved F or W. The order of the fields is D gene, J gene, V gene, clone size, CDR3 protein, CDR3 DNA. D genes are given only for firm matches. Only part of the rows carry a size: once, few, many, or a class if the clone is expanded.

.,TRBJ2-3,TRBV20-1,few,CSARPAFTDTQYF,TGCAGTGCCAGACCAGCCTTCACAGATACGCAGTATTTT
.,TRBJ2-7,TRBV5-6,.,CASSFLPGSTYEQYF,TGTGCCAGCAGCTTCTTACCGGGATCCACCTACGAGCAGTACTTC
TRBD1,TRBJ1-1,TRBV28,.,CASSLYRGRISTEAFF,TGTGCCAGCAGTTTATACAGGGGGCGGATTAGCACTGAAGCTTTCTTT
.,TRBJ2-7,TRBV10-3,few,CAISGDDYEQYF,TGTGCCATCAGTGGGGACGACTACGAGCAGTACTTC
.,TRBJ2-7,TRBV4-3,few,CASSQAQYYEQYF,TGCGCCAGCAGCCAAGCACAGTACTACGAGCAGTACTTC
.,TRBJ1-4,TRBV4-3,many,CASSPGRTNEKLFF,TGCGCCAGCAGCCCGGGACGGACTAATGAAAAACTGTTTTTT
.,TRBJ2-2,TRBV4-3,.,CASSQEPGTGNTGELFF,TGCGCCAGCAGCCAAGAGCCCGGGACGGGTAACACCGGGGAGCTGTTTTTT
TRBD2,TRBJ2-1,TRBV6-2/TRBV6-3,few,CASSYPAGGGYNEQFF,TGTGCCAGCAGTTATCCGGCGGGAGGTGGCTACAATGAGCAGTTCTTC
.,TRBJ1-1,TRBV12-3/TRBV12-4,.,CASSNGGTTEAFF,TGTGCCAGCAGCAACGGGGGAACCACTGAAGCTTTCTTT
TRBD2,TRBJ2-5,TRBV7-2,.,CASSSILAGGQETQYF,TGTGCCAGCAGCTCGATACTAGCGGGGGGCCAAGAGACCCAGTACTTC
TRBD2,TRBJ2-5,TRBV29-1,many,CSVELAGVQETQYF,TGCAGCGTTGAGCTAGCGGGGGTCCAAGAGACCCAGTACTTC
.,TRBJ1-1,TRBV4-2,few,CASSALNTEAFF,TGTGCCAGCAGCGCGTTGAACACTGAAGCTTTCTTT
TRBD1,TRBJ2-5,TRBV28,few,CASSLGQLQETQYF,TGTGCCAGCAGTTTGGGACAGCTCCAAGAGACCCAGTACTTC
.,TRBJ2-3,TRBV5-4,.,CASSWTDDTQYF,TGTGCCAGCAGCTGGACGGACGATACGCAGTATTTT
TRBD1,TRBJ2-7,TRBV28,few,CASSLITDRDGEQYF,TGTGCCAGCAGTTTGATAACCGACAGGGATGGCGAGCAGTACTTC
.,TRBJ2-3,TRBV11-3,few,CASSLVLLDGDTQYF,TGTGCCAGCAGCTTAGTTCTGCTAGATGGGGATACGCAGTATTTT
.,TRBJ2-3,TRBV12-3/TRBV12-4,few,CASTPSDSATDTQYF,TGTGCCAGCACCCCCTCCGATAGTGCCACAGATACGCAGTATTTT
TRBD2,TRBJ2-5,TRBV5-6,.,CASSPGGNVETQYF,TGTGCCAGCAGCCCGGGGGGGAACGTAGAGACCCAGTACTTC
.,TRBJ2-5,TRBV7-9,.,CASSLQIQETQYF,TGTGCCAGCAGCTTACAGATCCAAGAGACCCAGTACTTC
.,TRBJ2-5,TRBV21-1,many,CASSRQDQETQYF,TGTGCCAGCAGCAGACAGGACCAAGAGACCCAGTACTTC
TRBD2,TRBJ2-1,TRBV20-1,.,CSAPDGGTTYNEQFF,TGCAGTGCACCCGACGGGGGGACGACATACAATGAGCAGTTCTTC
TRBD2,TRBJ2-3,TRBV7-9,few,CASSLAQLLRTSGEEADTQYF,TGTGCCAGCAGCTTAGCGCAGTTATTACGAACTAGCGGGGAGGAAGCAGATACGCAGTATTTT
.,TRBJ2-7,TRBV5-6,many,CASTGTRPSEQYF,TGTGCCAGCACCGGGACCCGACCCAGCGAGCAGTACTTC
.,TRBJ2-5,TRBV5-5,few,CASTPEISKRTQYF,TGTGCCAGCACCCCCGAAATATCCAAGAGGACCCAGTACTTC
.,TRBJ1-5,TRBV6-1,.,CASSAFYEVGQPQHF,TGTGCCAGCAGTGCATTTTACGAGGTTGGGCAGCCCCAGCATTTT
.,TRBJ1-5,TRBV29-1,.,CGAAAGLGQPQHF,TGCGGCGCCGCGGCAGGGTTAGGTCAGCCCCAGCATTTT
.,TRBJ1-5,TRBV6-2/TRBV6-3,many,CASSYFPQIVSNQPQHF,TGTGCCAGCAGTTATTTCCCACAGATCGTCAGCAATCAGCCCCAGCATTTT
TRBD1,TRBJ2-7,TRBV27,many,CASSLGTGSYEQYF,TGTGCCAGCAGTTTAGGGACAGGGTCCTACGAGCAGTACTTC
.,TRBJ2-7,TRBV7-8,.,CASSQRAVPEQYF,TGTGCCAGCAGCCAAAGAGCAGTCCCCGAGCAGTACTTC
.,TRBJ2-7,TRBV2,few,CASRKRFYEQYF,TGTGCCAGCAGGAAGCGTTTCTACGAGCAGTACTTC
.,TRBJ2-7,TRBV27,few,CASSSHQYSAYPYEQYF,TGTGCCAGCAGTTCCCACCAGTACAGCGCTTACCCCTACGAGCAGTACTTC
TRBD1,TRBJ2-5,TRBV15,.,CATSAPRGHQTQYF,TGTGCCACCAGCGCACCGAGGGGGCACCAGACCCAGTACTTC
TRBD1,TRBJ2-3,TRBV4-3,many,CASSQALGQGPSTDTQYF,TGCGCCAGCAGCCAAGCCCTTGGACAGGGGCCTAGCACAGATACGCAGTATTTT
TRBD2,TRBJ2-7,TRBV3-1,many,CASSQEGTSGKFSSYEQYF,TGTGCCAGCAGCCAAGAGGGGACTAGCGGAAAATTCAGCTCCTACGAGCAGTACTTC
.,TRBJ1-5,TRBV6-5,few,CASSGTQNSNQPQHF,TGTGCCAGCAGTGGGACGCAGAATAGCAATCAGCCCCAGCATTTT
.,TRBJ2-7,TRBV25-1,.,CASSMQGYEQYF,TGTGCCAGCAGTATGCAGGGGTACGAGCAGTACTTC
.,TRBJ1-5,TRBV6-2/TRBV6-3,.,CASRPSTALWPQHF,TGTGCCAGCAGGCCTTCGACGGCGCTGTGGCCCCAGCATTTT
.,TRBJ1-1,TRBV7-2,.,CASSYAMGTEAFF,TGTGCCAGCAGCTACGCCATGGGGACTGAAGCTTTCTTT
TRBD1,TRBJ1-6,TRBV4-3,few,CASSQEDRVNSPLHF,TGCGCCAGCAGCCAAGAGGACAGGGTGAATTCACCCCTCCACTTT
.,TRBJ2-3,TRBV15,.,CATSPTLGPDTQYF,TGTGCCACCAGCCCGACGCTCGGCCCAGATACGCAGTATTTT
.,TRBJ2-2,TRBV7-2,many,CASSLSPGELFF,TGTGCCAGCAGCTTAAGTCCCGGGGAGCTGTTTTTT
.,TRBJ2-3,TRBV7-2,few,CASSLGSSGDTQYF,TGTGCCAGCAGCTTAGGAAGTTCGGGTGATACGCAGTATTTT
TRBD2,TRBJ2-7,TRBV7-2,few,CASSLAFASGGYYEQYF,TGTGCCAGCAGCTTAGCTTTTGCTAGCGGGGGGTACTACGAGCAGTACTTC
TRBD1,TRBJ2-1,TRBV29-1,.,CSVEETGTGRNEQFF,TGCAGCGTTGAAGAAACCGGGACAGGACGCAATGAGCAGTTCTTC
.,TRBJ1-3,TRBV7-9,.,CASSFPSRGEGGNTIYF,TGTGCCAGCAGCTTCCCATCCCGGGGAGAAGGTGGAAACACCATATATTTT
TRBD2,TRBJ2-7,TRBV5-4,.,CASSRSGGAGDEQYF,TGTGCCAGCAGCCGAAGCGGGGGGGCCGGTGACGAGCAGTACTTC
.,TRBJ2-5,TRBV3-1,.,CASSQDGGQYFQETQYF,TGTGCCAGCAGCCAAGATGGGGGGCAGTACTTTCAGGAGACCCAGTACTTC
.,TRBJ2-7,TRBV29-1,many,CSVEFDSAYEQYF,TGCAGCGTTGAATTTGACAGCGCCTACGAGCAGTACTTC
.,TRBJ2-3,TRBV4-3,.,CASSQGRYVPEDTQYF,TGCGCCAGCAGCCAAGGCCGGTACGTACCTGAGGATACGCAGTATTTT
.,TRBJ2-3,TRBV4-3,many,CASSQDEGGRGTDTQYF,TGCGCCAGCAGCCAAGATGAGGGGGGGCGTGGTACAGATACGCAGTATTTT
.,TRBJ2-3,TRBV28,.,CASSLTLSTDTQYF,TGTGCCAGCAGTTTAACGCTCAGCACAGATACGCAGTATTTT
.,TRBJ1-5,TRBV28,.,CASSYQSSNQPQHF,TGTGCCAGCAGTTACCAGTCTAGCAATCAGCCCCAGCATTTT
.,TRBJ1-2,TRBV27,.,CASSSNGDPKYYGYTF,TGTGCCAGCAGTTCAAACGGGGACCCCAAATACTATGGCTACACCTTC
.,TRBJ1-1,TRBV29-1,.,CSVEDVFRGKAEAFF,TGCAGCGTTGAAGATGTGTTTAGGGGGAAGGCTGAAGCTTTCTTT
.,TRBJ1-1,TRBV27,many,CASSSTANTEAFF,TGTGCCAGCAGTTCAACAGCGAACACTGAAGCTTTCTTT
.,TRBJ2-2,TRBV4-1,.,CASSQESLLTGELFF,TGCGCCAGCAGCCAAGAAAGCCTACTCACCGGGGAGCTGTTTTTT
TRBD1,TRBJ2-2,TRBV7-8,.,CASSALDRGFANTGELFF,TGTGCCAGCAGCGCGCTTGACAGGGGGTTCGCGAACACCGGGGAGCTGTTTTTT